This T cell receptor beta chain was found in a study of cytomegalovirus exposure and HLA in healthy donors. Looked up from germline, CDR1 is MNHNY and CDR2 is SVGAGI (reference sequence). This CDR3 spans 14 amino acids. Deletions cut 0 bases from V and 7 bases from J, with 10 bases between. Vbeta (60) and Jbeta (13) primers were used in the PCR. Repertoires were generated with immunoSEQ multiplex PCR, while TCRdb's copy carries only in-frame clones and drops some. The sample gives under 130,000 clones, over 9.5% of which show up once; 16% is in the top ten. Sequencing input: PBMCs. This TCR was recovered from a man aged 40-49 years in good health and CMV-seropositive. The chain uses TRBV6-6 and TRBJ2-1, with D possibly TRBD2 on 6 matching bases. CDR3 amino acids: CASSYSEGRNEQFF. The CDR3 nucleotides read TGTGCCAGCAGTTACTCGGAGGGGAGGAATGAGCAGTTCTTC.